By share of the sample, the clone carrying this T cell receptor (beta chain) is medium-sized. Its antigen is undetermined. This PCR relied on a set of 60 Vbeta primers and 13 Jbeta primers. Here immunoSEQ multiplex PCR was the method, and the copy in TCRdb shows in-frame clones only, minus some. The sample yields some 130,000 clones, about four fifths seen once. This entry belongs to a study of cytomegalovirus exposure and HLA in healthy donors. Study findings and constraints: A link between a missense DCLRE1C variant and TCR beta V- and J-gene trimming emerged from a later analysis. Most TCR sequences were rare, but some public TCRs occurred in many donors. The study recorded 150 to 200 TCR beta chains that were cytomegalovirus-associated.

The J segment lost 4 bases and the V segment lost 0 bases, leaving 6 bases of the junction unmatched. The CDR3 spans 16 residues. Germline CDR1 and CDR2: MGHRA and YSYEKL. Donors likely had unrecorded immune exposures despite being nominally healthy when sampled. The chain recombines TRBV4-1 with TRBJ1-2, with 9 nucleotides matching TRBD1. Sequenced: PBMCs. The TCR originated in a woman aged 40 to 55 in good health and CMV-seronegative. CDR3 in amino acids: CASSQDLTDRGYGYTF. As DNA, the CDR3 is TGCGCCAGCAGCCAAGACTTAACGGACAGGGGCTATGGCTACACCTTC.